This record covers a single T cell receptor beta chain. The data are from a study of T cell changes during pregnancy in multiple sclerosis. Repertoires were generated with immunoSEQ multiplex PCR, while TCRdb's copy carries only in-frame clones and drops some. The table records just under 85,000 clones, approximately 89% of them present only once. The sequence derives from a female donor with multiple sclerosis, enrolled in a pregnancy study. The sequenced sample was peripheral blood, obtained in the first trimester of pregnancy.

For the CDR3, the DNA is TGTGCCAGCTCACCACCGGCAGCGAAGGGCACAGATACGCAGTATTTT. The encoded protein is CASSPPAAKGTDTQYF. The V call is TRBV18, the J call TRBJ2-3; unclear D gene. The V end was cut by 0 bases, the J end by 1 base, with 11 bases between. The V gene's germline CDR1 is KGHSH and CDR2 LQKENI. The CDR3 length is 16 residues.